What follows are 13 T cell receptor beta chains derived from one specimen sequenced in a study of shared clonotypes between healthy human individuals. The protocol was immunoSEQ multiplex PCR, while the TCRdb copy is restricted to in-frame clones and leaves out a portion. This sample carries 1,400,000 or so clones, about 98.5% of them seen once, and the ten largest clones take over 0.3%. Sequenced sample: naive CD4+ T cells sorted from blood. Subset of the sample: CD45RA+ positively selected. These receptors originate from a man aged 30-40 years in good health.

The V call is TRBV15, the J call TRBJ2-5; 14 nucleotides agree with TRBD2. The V gene end was trimmed by 3 bases and the J gene end by 5 bases; junction bases not matched to a gene: 8. CDR1 and CDR2 from the germline V gene are LNHNV and YYDKDF (reference sequence). The length of the CDR3 is 17 residues. The CDR3 loop reads CATSRGGLAGDRETQYF. The DNA of the CDR3 is TGTGCCACCAGCAGGGGGGGACTAGCGGGAGATCGGGAGACCCAGTACTTC.

The V and J genes are TRBV27 and TRBJ2-7; 7 bases align to TRBD2. After removal of 3 bases from V and 2 bases from J, the junction contained 4 bases not matched to a gene. CDR1 and CDR2 (germline): MNHEY, SMNVEV (reference sequence). The CDR3 is made up of 14 amino acids. The CDR3: CASSFREATYEQYF. CDR3 DNA sequence: TGTGCCAGCAGTTTCCGGGAGGCCACCTACGAGCAGTACTTC.

The chain links TRBV20-1 to TRBJ2-7, with D possibly matching TRBD1 (6 bases). The CDR3 contains 11 residues. Trimming took off 4 bases at V and 3 bases at J, with 7 bases between the two ends. Germline-derived CDR1 and CDR2 are DFQATT and SNEGSKA (reference sequence). Here the CDR3 reads CSAKQGYEQYF. The CDR3 DNA reads TGCAGTGCTAAACAGGGCTACGAGCAGTACTTC.

The chain couples TRBV7-2 to TRBJ2-1; a possible D gene is TRBD2 (5 bases). Trimming left V 3 bases short and J 0 bases short, with 12 bases between. CDR1 is SGHTA, CDR2 FQGNSA, per germline. The CDR3 has 16 residues. The DNA for the CDR3 is TGTGCCAGCAGCTTGATACTGGGGAGCTCCTACAATGAGCAGTTCTTC. It is translated as CASSLILGSSYNEQFF.

This clone was counted a few times. The chain couples TRBV27 to TRBJ1-2, with D possibly TRBD1 on 5 matching bases. Trimming left V 4 bases short and J 7 bases short, with 13 bases between. CDR3 length: 13 amino acids. Germline CDR1 MNHEY, CDR2 SMNVEV (reference sequence). CDR3: CASSSAGRGGYTF. DNA for the CDR3: TGTGCCAGCAGTTCTGCGGGTAGGGGTGGCTACACCTTC.

The chain joins TRBV28 to TRBJ2-7; D perhaps matches TRBD1 (6 bases). V was trimmed by 7 bases and J by 3 bases, leaving 10 bases between them. Germline V gene data show CDR1 as MDHEN and CDR2 as SYDVKM. The CDR3 spans 12 residues. CDR3 nucleotide sequence: TGTGCCAGCAACCTACAGGGCTACGAGCAGTACTTC. As protein: CASNLQGYEQYF.

Comment on this clone: Different DNA sequences within this sample yield the same CDR3. The V call is TRBV7-9, the J call TRBJ2-7; the D gene is possibly TRBD1 (5 bases). V was cut by 5 bases and J by 4 bases, with 6 bases left in between. Germline CDR1 reads SEHNR; CDR2 reads FQNEAQ (reference sequence). This CDR3 contains 11 residues. CDR3 nucleotide sequence: TGTGCCAGCAGCCCAGGGTACGAGCAGTACTTC. Its translation is CASSPGYEQYF.

The CDR3 DNA sequence: TGTGCCAGCAGCTTAGGTTACAGAGACTACGAGCAGTACTTC. Residues: CASSLGYRDYEQYF. The chain is built from TRBV7-2 and TRBJ2-7; unclear D gene. Per germline, CDR1 SGHTA and CDR2 FQGNSA. The CDR3 consists of 14 residues. V was trimmed by 1 base and J by 3 bases, leaving 10 bases between them.

As DNA, the CDR3 is TGTGCCAGCAGCCGACCGGGTAGGCAAGAGACCCAGTACTTC. Translated, it gives CASSRPGRQETQYF. The rearrangement joins TRBV9 to TRBJ2-5; the D is unclear. The CDR3 runs to 14 residues. Trimming shortened V by 4 bases and J by 2 bases, and 12 bases separated the two germline ends. Germline CDR1 is SGDLS and CDR2 is YYNGEE.

This clone was recorded a few times. This chain connects TRBV2 to TRBJ1-2; 11 bases agree with TRBD1. CDR3 length: 15 residues. With 1 base clipped from V and 5 bases from J, the junction kept 3 bases outside the gene matches. From germline, CDR1 is SNHLY and CDR2 FYNNEI. The CDR3 sequence is CASSEGGTGGYGYTF. CDR3 coding DNA: TGTGCCAGCAGTGAAGGCGGGACAGGGGGATATGGCTACACCTTC.

The rearrangement links TRBV29-1 to TRBJ2-5; 7 nucleotides match TRBD2. CDR3 length equals 14 residues. V shed 0 bases, J shed 6 bases, and the junction held 7 bases outside the gene matches. Germline loops: CDR1 SQVTM, CDR2 ANQGSEA. CDR3 residues: CSVEDGGRGKTQYF. The DNA for the CDR3 is TGCAGCGTTGAAGACGGAGGGAGGGGAAAGACCCAGTACTTC.

The CDR3 DNA follows: TGTGCCACCCAGGGACTAGCGGTTAACAATGAGCAGTTCTTC. This sequence encodes CATQGLAVNNEQFF. The chain has TRBV10-3 and TRBJ2-1; 11 bases map to TRBD2. The trim removed 10 bases at V and 5 bases at J, leaving 7 bases unmatched. In germline, CDR1 is ENHRY, CDR2 SYGVKD. CDR3 size: 14 residues.

This clone was recorded once. The chain recombines TRBV7-2 with TRBJ1-5; D might be TRBD1 (5 bases). This CDR3 has 14 amino acids. Germline values: CDR1 SGHTA, CDR2 FQGNSA. Trimming took 6 bases from V and 5 from J, leaving 14 bases between them. This CDR3 is CASRLTAADQPQHF. The CDR3 nucleotides read TGTGCCAGCAGACTGACAGCCGCTGATCAGCCCCAGCATTTT. The full variable domain, rest sourced from reference TRBV7-2 and TRBJ1-5, is GAGVSQSPSNKVTEKGKDVELRCDPISGHTALYWYRQSLGQGLEFLIYFQGNSAPDKSGLPSDRFSAERTGGSVSTLTIQRTQQEDSAVYLCASRLTAADQPQHFGDGTRLSIL.